The 30 T cell receptor beta chains below were found in one sample sequenced in a study of blood T cell repertoires in COVID-19. Assay: immunoSEQ multiplex PCR; the TCRdb copy retains only in-frame clones and omits some. In the table there are around 160,000 clones, around 82% of which are singletons. Sequencing was carried out using PBMCs or T cells enriched from blood (not recorded which). These receptors were collected from a man between 35 and 55 years old who had recovered from COVID-19.

This chain links TRBV7-2 with TRBJ2-1, with D unresolved. Germline V gene sequence: CDR1 SGHTA, CDR2 FQGNSA. CDR3 length: 14 residues. V was shortened by 5 bases and J by 0 bases, with 8 bases between the two germline ends. CDR3 in amino acids: CASSQQSSYNEQFF. The CDR3 DNA follows: TGTGCCAGCAGCCAACAGAGCTCCTACAATGAGCAGTTCTTC.

CDR3 in amino acids: CASSFRGSGANVLTF. The CDR3 coding sequence is TGTGCCAGCAGCTTCAGGGGCTCTGGGGCCAACGTCCTGACTTTC. The J gene is TRBJ2-6, the V gene TRBV5-8; D is perhaps TRBD1 (6 bases). Germline CDR1 reads SGHTS; CDR2 reads YDEGEE. The CDR3 has 15 amino acids. V lost 2 bases and J lost 0, with 6 bases in between.

This clone was counted a single time. The J gene is TRBJ2-3, the V gene TRBV2; no clear D gene. With 10 bases removed from V and 6 bases from J, the gap between germline ends came to 17 bases. This CDR3 region has 13 residues. Germline loops: CDR1 SNHLY, CDR2 FYNNEI. CDR3 region: CATAVIQRDTQYF. For the CDR3, the DNA is TGTGCCACCGCGGTTATCCAGAGGGATACGCAGTATTTT.

The rearrangement uses TRBV3-1 (or the pseudogene TRBV3-2) and TRBJ1-5, with 7 nucleotides matching TRBD1. V lost 4 bases, J lost 6 bases, and 9 bases stayed unmatched. The germline CDR1 and CDR2 sequences are LGHDT and YNNKEL (reference sequence). The CDR3 has 15 amino acids. The CDR3 sequence: CASSPTLDRTQPQHF. CDR3 bases: TGTGCCAGCAGCCCCACCTTGGACAGGACTCAGCCCCAGCATTTT.

The chain employs TRBV6-5 and TRBJ1-1; possibly TRBD1 for D (5 bases). CDR3 length equals 13 residues. Between the trimmed V and J ends, which lost 6 bases and 4 bases, there was a span of 12 bases. The germline CDR1 and CDR2 sequences are MNHEY and SVGAGI. Here the CDR3 reads CASRPGGSTEAFF. The CDR3 DNA follows: TGTGCCAGCAGGCCTGGGGGGAGCACTGAAGCTTTCTTT.

This clone was found once. The V and J genes are TRBV6-5 and TRBJ1-5, with 12 bases lining up with TRBD1. The CDR3 consists of 13 residues. The ends lost 10 bases at V and 6 bases at J; junction bases unmatched: 4. Germline CDR1 MNHEY, CDR2 SVGAGI. The CDR3 DNA reads TGTGCCACCGGGGACAGGGGGCTTCAGCCCCAGCATTTT. This translates into CATGDRGLQPQHF.

The chain combines TRBV9 with TRBJ2-3; D is undetermined. Per the germline V gene, CDR1 is SGDLS and CDR2 is YYNGEE. The V gene lost 0 bases and the J gene lost 0 bases, with 11 bases spanning the gap. The CDR3 consists of 16 residues. The CDR3 nucleotides read TGTGCCAGCAGCGTAGGTGGCGGCCCTAGCACAGATACGCAGTATTTT. Residues: CASSVGGGPSTDTQYF.

The chain joins TRBV5-1 to TRBJ1-4; TRBD1 agrees at 10 bases. This CDR3 is built from 15 residues. Losses at the gene ends were 4 bases for V and 7 bases for J; bases not matched to a gene: 7. From germline, CDR1 is SGHRS and CDR2 YFSETQ. DNA for the CDR3: TGCGCCAGCAGCGACTCCGGACAGGGGGTTGAAAAACTGTTTTTT. It encodes CASSDSGQGVEKLFF. The full variable domain, completed using reference TRBV5-1 and TRBJ1-4, is KAGVTQTPRYLIKTRGQQVTLSCSPISGHRSVSWYQQTPGQGLQFLFEYFSETQRNKGNFPGRFSGRQFSNSRSEMNVSTLELGDSALYLCASSDSGQGVEKLFFGSGTQLSVL.

This sequence joins TRBV5-4 and TRBJ2-2; 9 nucleotides align to TRBD1. V dropped 9 bases and J dropped 5; count of bases not matched to a gene: 14. CDR1 is SGHNT and CDR2 is YYREEE in the germline V gene (reference sequence). This CDR3 is 16 amino acids long. CDR3 amino acids: CATRGTGGAGTGELFF. For the CDR3, the DNA is TGTGCCACCCGGGGAACAGGGGGCGCTGGTACCGGGGAGCTGTTTTTT.

The chain joins TRBV5-4 to TRBJ2-5, with D possibly TRBD2 on 6 matching bases. The CDR3 runs 15 residues. Trimming shortened V by 4 bases and J by 4 bases, and 17 bases separated the two germline ends. The germline V gene has CDR1 SGHNT and CDR2 YYREEE (reference sequence). This CDR3 reads CASSPPGRGGETQYF. The CDR3, as DNA: TGTGCCAGCAGCCCCCCGGGGCGGGGAGGAGAGACCCAGTACTTC.

The chain combines TRBV7-9 with TRBJ1-4; D possibly corresponds to TRBD1 (5 bases). V was shortened by 5 bases and J by 4 bases, with 14 bases between the two germline ends. Germline V gene sequence: CDR1 SEHNR, CDR2 FQNEAQ (reference sequence). The CDR3 contains 15 residues. This CDR3 reads CASSPTEQSNEKLFF. In DNA, the CDR3 is TGTGCCAGCAGCCCGACAGAGCAGAGTAATGAAAAACTGTTTTTT. Filled out from reference TRBV7-9 and TRBJ1-4, the complete variable domain reads DTGVSQNPRHKITKRGQNVTFRCDPISEHNRLYWYRQTLGQGPEFLTYFQNEAQLEKSRLLSDRFSAERPKGSFSTLEIQRTEQGDSAMYLCASSPTEQSNEKLFFGSGTQLSVL.

The gene calls are TRBV4-2 and TRBJ2-5; perhaps TRBD2 as D (5 bases). Between the trimmed V and J ends, which lost 3 bases and 5 bases, there was a span of 13 bases. In germline, CDR1 is LGHNA, CDR2 YNFKEQ. CDR3 length: 14 residues. In DNA form, the CDR3 reads TGTGCCAGCAGCCAGGCAACCCCGGGGGAGACCCAGTACTTC. Protein product: CASSQATPGETQYF.

The chain uses TRBV9 and TRBJ2-7, with TRBD1 identical over 7 bases. CDR1 and CDR2 from the germline V gene are SGDLS and YYNGEE. The CDR3 sequence is 14 residues long. The V gene end was trimmed by 3 bases and the J gene end by 3 bases; junction bases not matched to a gene: 6. CDR3 in amino acids: CASSESGTDYEQYF. The CDR3 DNA reads as TGTGCCAGCAGCGAGTCCGGGACAGACTACGAGCAGTACTTC.

This clone was seen more than once but under ten times. CDR3 bases: TGTGCCAGCAGCCCACTGGGACAGGGTGATGGCTACACCTTC. It is translated as CASSPLGQGDGYTF. The chain employs TRBV4-2 and TRBJ1-2; TRBD1 matches at 9 bases. The germline V gene encodes CDR1 LGHNA and CDR2 YNFKEQ. With 4 bases clipped from V and 6 bases from J, the junction kept 6 bases outside the gene matches. The length of the CDR3 is 14 residues.

V usage is TRBV9 and J usage is TRBJ1-2, with 7 bases that match TRBD1. Germline V lookup: CDR1 SGDLS, CDR2 YYNGEE. V lost 6 bases and J lost 5; bases outside the gene matches: 4. The CDR3 has 12 amino acids. CDR3 loop: CASTSGGYGYTF. The CDR3 DNA reads TGTGCCAGCACTTCAGGGGGATATGGCTACACCTTC.

This chain links TRBV10-2 with TRBJ1-5; possible D gene TRBD1, 5 bases. Trimming cost V 2 bases and J 7 bases, with 9 bases left between them. The CDR3 has 13 amino acids. Germline V lookup: CDR1 WSHSY, CDR2 SAAADI. DNA for the CDR3: TGCGCCAGCAGTGAGACCAGGGAACAGCCCCAGCATTTT. Protein product: CASSETREQPQHF.

The chain has TRBV27 and TRBJ2-7; 9 positions agree with TRBD1. Per germline, CDR1 MNHEY and CDR2 SMNVEV (reference sequence). CDR3 length: 15 amino acids. The J segment lost 3 bases and the V segment lost 5 bases, leaving 8 bases of the junction unmatched. The CDR3 nucleotides read TGTGCCAGCAGTCCCTTAGGGACAGGGAACTACGAGCAGTACGTC. It translates to CASSPLGTGNYEQYV.

This clone turned up a few times. No DNA is shown, since the ends of the CDR3 on it are uncertain; the CDR3 is the one TCRdb lists. The rearrangement joins TRBV21-1 to TRBJ2-1; the listed D gene, TRBD1, was not tested against the DNA. TRBV21-1 is termed a pseudogene. Counting both end residues, the CDR3 totals 22 amino acids. This CDR3 reads CASSKVGPGTPDPPSIPREQFF.

The chain combines TRBV27 with TRBJ1-1, with 9 nucleotides matching TRBD1. Germline values: CDR1 MNHEY, CDR2 SMNVEV (reference sequence). The CDR3 sequence is 14 residues long. The V gene end was trimmed by 3 bases and the J gene end by 2 bases; junction bases not matched to a gene: 1. The CDR3, as DNA: TGTGCCAGCAGTTTGGGACAGGGAAACACTGAAGCTTTCTTT. Protein sequence: CASSLGQGNTEAFF.

This chain links TRBV15 with TRBJ1-3; 7 bases align to TRBD1. There are 15 residues in the CDR3. Trimming at V came to 6 bases and at J to 0 bases, leaving 5 bases not matched to a gene. CDR1 and CDR2 from the germline V gene are LNHNV and YYDKDF (reference sequence). The CDR3 loop is CATRAGQISGNTIYF. The DNA for the CDR3 is TGTGCCACCAGGGCGGGACAGATCTCTGGAAACACCATATATTTT.

The chain links TRBV6-5 to TRBJ2-7, with TRBD1 matching over 8 bases. V shed 6 bases and J 2 bases; nucleotides not matched to a gene: 6. Germline CDR1 and CDR2: MNHEY and SVGAGI. CDR3 length: 14 residues. CDR3 DNA sequence: TGTGCCAGCAGCAGGGACAGGATCACCTACGAGCAGTACTTC. It codes for CASSRDRITYEQYF.

The CDR3 DNA follows: TGTGCCAGTAGTATAAGAGGAGGGGCCGACACAGATACGCAGTATTTT. This codes for CASSIRGGADTDTQYF. The gene calls are TRBV19 and TRBJ2-3, with a weak D call TRBD2 (6 bases). Germline assignment: CDR1 LNHDA and CDR2 SQIVND (reference sequence). The CDR3 has 16 amino acids. Trimming pared 2 bases from V and 2 bases from J, leaving 14 bases between.

The chain recombines TRBV6-2 or TRBV6-3 with TRBJ2-3; 9 positions agree with TRBD2. Germline CDR1 MNHEY, CDR2 SVGEGT. Trimming cost V 1 base and J 5 bases; bases outside gene matches: 1. The CDR3 is 14 residues long. The CDR3 DNA reads as TGTGCCAGCAGTTACTTAGCGGGGGTAGATACGCAGTATTTT. Translated: CASSYLAGVDTQYF.

The V call is TRBV4-1, the J call TRBJ1-5; 7 nucleotides agree with TRBD1. Germline V gene data show CDR1 as MGHRA and CDR2 as YSYEKL. This CDR3 comprises 17 residues. V trimming: 0 bases; J trimming: 3 bases; junction bases outside the gene matches: 8. CDR3 region: CASSQDRGGGINQPQHF. DNA of the CDR3: TGCGCCAGCAGCCAAGATAGAGGAGGGGGCATCAATCAGCCCCAGCATTTT.

The chain uses TRBV6-5 and TRBJ1-1; D might be TRBD1 (5 bases). The CDR3 has 13 residues. Between the trimmed V and J ends, which lost 4 bases and 2 bases, there was a span of 8 bases. Per germline, CDR1 MNHEY and CDR2 SVGAGI. The CDR3 protein is CASSWQGNTEAFF. The DNA for the CDR3 is TGTGCCAGCAGTTGGCAGGGTAACACTGAAGCTTTCTTT.

The rearrangement links TRBV7-9 to TRBJ1-5, with D perhaps TRBD1 (5 bases). Germline V gene sequence: CDR1 SEHNR, CDR2 FQNEAQ (reference sequence). Trimming left V 1 base short and J 6 bases short, with 10 bases between. The CDR3 spans 14 residues. The CDR3 loop is CASSLGRQGQPQHF. In nucleotides, the CDR3 is TGTGCCAGCAGCTTAGGACGGCAGGGTCAGCCCCAGCATTTT.

The genes are TRBV27 and TRBJ1-2; D call uncertain. CDR1 is MNHEY and CDR2 is SMNVEV in the germline V gene (reference sequence). The germline V and J ends were trimmed by 3 bases and 5 bases, with 10 bases remaining between them. The CDR3 spans 13 residues. CDR3 bases: TGTGCCAGCAGTTTGGGCAGTCCTTATGGCTACACCTTC. This encodes CASSLGSPYGYTF.

This clone showed up just once. This chain joins TRBV9 and TRBJ2-2, with D tentatively TRBD2 (5 bases). V lost 0 bases, J lost 5 bases, and 5 bases lay in between. The CDR3 covers 13 residues. CDR1 SGDLS and CDR2 YYNGEE come from the germline V gene. Here the CDR3 reads CASSVAGTGELFF. In DNA form, the CDR3 reads TGTGCCAGCAGCGTAGCGGGGACCGGGGAGCTGTTTTTT.

The chain joins TRBV9 to TRBJ2-2; the match to TRBD2 covers 10 bases. With 4 bases clipped from V and 5 bases from J, the junction kept 8 bases outside the gene matches. Germline V gene data show CDR1 as SGDLS and CDR2 as YYNGEE. There are 16 residues in the CDR3. The CDR3 reads CASSTGLATLTGELFF. The CDR3 DNA sequence: TGTGCCAGCAGCACGGGACTAGCGACTTTGACCGGGGAGCTGTTTTTT.

This clone was recorded a few times. Written as DNA, the CDR3 is TGCGCCAGCAGAGGAGGTTTAAACGAAAAACTGTTTTTT. The encoded protein is CASRGGLNEKLFF. The rearrangement joins TRBV10-1 to TRBJ1-4; D is unclear. V shed 6 bases and J shed 8 bases, with 13 bases lying between them. The CDR3 covers 13 residues. Germline lookup yields CDR1 WNHNN and CDR2 SYGVQD (reference sequence).